This entry lists 24 T cell receptor beta chains sequenced from one sample in a study of cytomegalovirus exposure and HLA in healthy donors. 60 Vbeta and 13 Jbeta primers were used in PCR. TCRdb's copy holds only in-frame clones and misses some; the assay was immunoSEQ multiplex PCR. The table includes about 160,000 clones, roughly four fifths detected once. The sample was PBMCs. The receptors stem from a man aged 45-65 years in good health and CMV-seropositive.

This clone was seen only a few times. The chain links TRBV4-2 to TRBJ1-4; 9 positions agree with TRBD1. Looked up from germline, CDR1 is LGHNA and CDR2 is YNFKEQ. V gave up 1 base and J gave up 7 bases; unmatched junction bases: 10. The CDR3 consists of 17 residues. The CDR3 protein is CASSQGNPDRGFEKLFF. DNA of the CDR3: TGTGCCAGCAGCCAAGGAAATCCGGACAGGGGTTTTGAAAAACTGTTTTTT.

In regard to this clone: Other DNA sequences within the sample encode an identical CDR3. The V call is TRBV6-5, the J call TRBJ1-6; 10 bases are a match to TRBD1. Germline loops: CDR1 MNHEY, CDR2 SVGAGI. The CDR3 has 14 residues. V trimming: 6 bases; J trimming: 7 bases; junction bases outside the gene matches: 3. In DNA form, the CDR3 reads TGTGCCAGCAGACCGGGACAGGGGAATTCACCCCTCCACTTT. Encoded protein: CASRPGQGNSPLHF.

This sequence joins TRBV4-2 and TRBJ1-5; 8 positions match TRBD1. This CDR3 has 18 residues. V was clipped by 4 bases and J by 0 bases; unmatched bases: 11. Looked up from germline, CDR1 is LGHNA and CDR2 is YNFKEQ. DNA of the CDR3: TGTGCCAGCAGCCGCCGGACGGGACAGGCGTATAGCAATCAGCCCCAGCATTTT. It codes for CASSRRTGQAYSNQPQHF.

The chain carries TRBV5-1 and TRBJ1-1, with D maybe TRBD1 (5 bases). With 1 base removed from V and 1 base from J, the gap between germline ends came to 11 bases. The germline V gene encodes CDR1 SGHRS and CDR2 YFSETQ. CDR3 size: 15 residues. CDR3 region: CASSLQDNSNTEAFF. The CDR3 DNA follows: TGCGCCAGCAGCTTGCAGGACAACTCGAACACTGAAGCTTTCTTT.

The gene calls are TRBV11-1 and TRBJ2-7; possible D gene TRBD1, 6 bases. The V and J ends lost 4 bases and 2 bases respectively, with 12 bases between them. This CDR3 region has 14 residues. The germline gives CDR1 SGHAT, CDR2 FQDESV (reference sequence). CDR3 loop: CASSSPGTTYEQYF. In DNA form, the CDR3 reads TGTGCCAGCAGCTCACCCGGGACAACCTACGAGCAGTACTTC. Combining the CDR3 with reference TRBV11-1 and TRBJ2-7 gives the whole variable domain EAEVAQSPRYKITEKSQAVAFWCDPISGHATLYWYRQILGQGPELLVQFQDESVVDDSQLPKDRFSAERLKGVDSTLKIQPAELGDSAMYLCASSSPGTTYEQYFGPGTRLTVT.

Remarks on this clone: This sample also contains other DNA sequences that code for the same CDR3. The chain's CDR3 is CASRQNTEAFF. CDR3 nucleotides: TGTGCCAGCAGACAGAACACTGAAGCTTTCTTT. The J gene is TRBJ1-1, the V gene TRBV6-5; D is undetermined. V was cut by 6 bases and J by 1 base, with 3 bases left in between. Germline V gene data show CDR1 as MNHEY and CDR2 as SVGAGI. This CDR3 has 11 amino acids.

This chain links TRBV10-3 with TRBJ2-3; 13 nucleotides line up with TRBD2. CDR1 ENHRY and CDR2 SYGVKD come from the germline V gene. CDR3 size: 17 residues. The trim removed 0 bases at V and 1 base at J, leaving 1 base unmatched. CDR3 nucleotides: TGTGCCATCAGTGAGTCAGGACTAGCGGGAGGCACAGATACGCAGTATTTT. Amino acid sequence: CAISESGLAGGTDTQYF.

This chain connects TRBV5-4 to TRBJ2-7; 7 nucleotides match TRBD1. Germline V gene sequence: CDR1 SGHNT, CDR2 YYREEE (reference sequence). The CDR3 has 13 residues. The J segment lost 6 bases and the V segment lost 0 bases, leaving 3 bases of the junction unmatched. The CDR3 nucleotides read TGTGCCAGCAGCTTGGGGCAGGGGGTCGAGCAGTACTTC. This translates into CASSLGQGVEQYF. Together with reference TRBV5-4 and TRBJ2-7, the CDR3 gives the full variable domain: ETGVTQSPTHLIKTRGQQVTLRCSSQSGHNTVSWYQQALGQGPQFIFQYYREEENGRGNFPPRFSGLQFPNYSSELNVNALELDDSALYLCASSLGQGVEQYFGPGTRLTVT.

The rearrangement links TRBV7-3 to TRBJ2-2; 9 bases align to TRBD2. The CDR3 length is 17 residues. From germline, CDR1 is SGHTA and CDR2 FQGTGA. V lost 2 bases to trimming and J lost 5 bases; unmatched junction nucleotides: 9. The CDR3 DNA reads as TGTGCCAGCAGCTTACGATTGGCGGGAGGGGAGACCGGGGAGCTGTTTTTT. Protein: CASSLRLAGGETGELFF.

The chain has TRBV19 and TRBJ1-2; D perhaps matches TRBD1 (6 bases). The CDR3 runs 15 residues. CDR1 and CDR2 from the germline V gene are LNHDA and SQIVND (reference sequence). Trimming took off 6 bases at V and 0 bases at J, with 14 bases between the two ends. The CDR3 sequence: CASSRPGATNYGYTF. The CDR3 nucleotides read TGTGCCAGTAGCCGACCAGGGGCAACTAACTATGGCTACACCTTC.

The rearrangement links TRBV9 to TRBJ1-2, with D unclear. The CDR3 sequence is 12 residues long. V gave up 3 bases and J gave up 5 bases, with 8 bases separating them. Germline CDR1 and CDR2: SGDLS and YYNGEE. The CDR3 nucleotides read TGTGCCAGCAGCGATTCGTATTATGGCTACACCTTC. Its protein product is CASSDSYYGYTF.

CDR3 nucleotides: TGTGCCAGTAGTTGGGGACCGGGACAGGGTGGCACCGGGGAGCTGTTTTTT. Translation gives CASSWGPGQGGTGELFF. The V and J genes are TRBV19 and TRBJ2-2, with 9 positions matching TRBD1. The CDR3 consists of 17 residues. J lost 4 bases, V lost 5 bases, and 11 bases had no gene match. The germline CDR1 and CDR2 sequences are LNHDA and SQIVND (reference sequence).

The chain couples TRBV6-5 to TRBJ1-2; D call uncertain. This CDR3 has 11 residues. V lost 3 bases to trimming and J lost 8 bases, with 7 bases between them. The germline V gene encodes CDR1 MNHEY and CDR2 SVGAGI. CDR3 in amino acids: CASSYAGGYTF. In nucleotides, the CDR3 is TGTGCCAGCAGTTATGCGGGCGGCTACACCTTC.

The rearrangement links TRBV21-1 to TRBJ2-2; the listed D gene, TRBD1, was not tested against the DNA. TRBV21-1 is labeled a pseudogene. This CDR3 is 15 amino acids long. The chain's CDR3 is CASSKGQGRPGELFF. The CDR3 DNA sequence: TGTGCCAGCAGCAAGGGACAGGGGAGGCCCGGGGAGCTGTTTTTT.

In this sample, this clone turned up a few times. The V gene is TRBV9, the J gene TRBJ2-1, with 7 bases that match TRBD2. The germline V gene has CDR1 SGDLS and CDR2 YYNGEE. The J segment lost 5 bases and the V segment lost 0 bases, leaving 5 bases of the junction unmatched. The CDR3 covers 15 residues. Here the CDR3 reads CASSVAYGTNNEQFF. The CDR3 DNA is TGTGCCAGCAGCGTAGCTTATGGGACTAACAATGAGCAGTTCTTC.

The chain couples TRBV7-9 to TRBJ1-5; 7 nucleotides match TRBD1. Germline V lookup: CDR1 SEHNR, CDR2 FQNEAQ (reference sequence). The length of the CDR3 is 15 residues. Trimming cost V 2 bases and J 4 bases; bases outside gene matches: 5. The CDR3 region has the DNA TGTGCCAGCAGCTTACAGGGGGAGCCAAATCAGCCCCAGCATTTT. Encoded protein: CASSLQGEPNQPQHF.

A note on this clone: This sample also contains other DNA sequences that code for the same CDR3. The chain uses TRBV10-3 and TRBJ1-1, with D maybe TRBD1 (5 bases). CDR1 is ENHRY, CDR2 SYGVKD, per germline. The CDR3 runs to 13 residues. Deletions cut 4 bases from V and 1 base from J, with 7 bases between. The CDR3 DNA follows: TGTGCCATCAGTGGAGGACAGAACACTGAAGCTTTCTTT. Encoded protein: CAISGGQNTEAFF.

This chain connects TRBV5-6 to TRBJ1-4; 7 bases line up with TRBD1. Germline V gene sequence: CDR1 SGHDT, CDR2 YYEEEE. With 4 bases clipped from V and 3 bases from J, the junction kept 9 bases outside the gene matches. The CDR3 runs 16 residues. The DNA of the CDR3 is TGTGCCAGCAGCGGTACAGGGGTATGGGCTAATGAAAAACTGTTTTTT. This encodes CASSGTGVWANEKLFF.

With respect to this clone: This specimen includes other DNA sequences encoding the same CDR3. The chain links TRBV7-9 to TRBJ2-7, with D uncertain. The CDR3 is made up of 12 amino acids. The germline CDR1 and CDR2 sequences are SEHNR and FQNEAQ (reference sequence). Between the trimmed V and J ends, which lost 1 base and 3 bases, there was a span of 4 bases. CDR3 region: CASSLGSYEQYF. CDR3 sequence (DNA): TGTGCCAGCAGCTTAGGCAGCTACGAGCAGTACTTC.

Remarks on this clone: Within the sample, other DNA sequences also encode this same CDR3. The CDR3 DNA is TGTGCCAGCAGTTTCGGCCAGGTCTATGGCTACACCTTC. This translates into CASSFGQVYGYTF. The chain combines TRBV28 with TRBJ1-2, with D unclear. Germline CDR1 is MDHEN and CDR2 is SYDVKM. CDR3 size: 13 residues. Trimming took off 3 bases at V and 4 bases at J, with 9 bases between the two ends.

This chain joins TRBV5-3 and TRBJ2-1; TRBD1 is a possible D gene (5 bases). TRBV5-3 is reported as an ORF; its role is uncertain. CDR3 length equals 15 residues. V was shortened by 1 base and J by 4 bases, with 12 bases between the two germline ends. CDR3 sequence (DNA): TGTGCCAGAAGCTTGCAGGGTCCCCCATACAATGAGCAGTTCTTC. Its protein product is CARSLQGPPYNEQFF.

The V call is TRBV19, the J call TRBJ2-7; D is ambiguous. The CDR3 is made up of 14 amino acids. Trimming removed 3 bases from V and 2 bases from J, with 11 bases in between. Germline V CDR1 and CDR2: LNHDA, SQIVND (reference sequence). CDR3 in DNA: TGTGCCAGTAGTATTTATCGGGTCGCCTACGAGCAGTACTTC. This sequence encodes CASSIYRVAYEQYF.

This clone showed up just a few times. The junction shows a germline mismatch at one end, possibly a read error. V is TRBV11-2 and J is TRBJ2-3, with 8 positions matching TRBD2. Germline CDR1 and CDR2: SGHAT and FQNNGV. CDR3 size: 15 residues. DNA of the CDR3: TGTGCCAGCAGCCCCCGGGGGGCGGGGGGAGATGCGCAGTATTTT. Translation gives CASSPRGAGGDAQYF.

The chain joins TRBV9 to TRBJ1-1; D unresolved. V was cut by 0 bases and J by 6 bases, with 9 bases left in between. This CDR3 has 13 residues. Germline assignment: CDR1 SGDLS and CDR2 YYNGEE. CDR3 in DNA: TGTGCCAGCAGCGTAGTAGGAGAAGCTGAAGCTTTCTTT. This gives the protein CASSVVGEAEAFF.